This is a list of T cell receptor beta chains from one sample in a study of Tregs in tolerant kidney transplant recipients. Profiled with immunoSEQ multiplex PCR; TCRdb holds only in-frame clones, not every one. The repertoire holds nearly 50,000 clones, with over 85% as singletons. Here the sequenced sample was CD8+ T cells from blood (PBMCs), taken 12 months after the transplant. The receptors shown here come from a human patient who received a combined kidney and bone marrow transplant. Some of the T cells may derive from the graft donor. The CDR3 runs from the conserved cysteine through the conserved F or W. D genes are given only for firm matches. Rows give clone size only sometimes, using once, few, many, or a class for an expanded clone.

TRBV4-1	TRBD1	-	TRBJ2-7	CASSQAPGQGNHEQYF	TGCGCCAGCAGCCAAGCCCCGGGACAGGGCAATCACGAGCAGTACTTC
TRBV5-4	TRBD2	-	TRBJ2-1	CASSLLRGGHNEQFF	TGTGCCAGCAGCTTGTTGCGGGGGGGCCACAATGAGCAGTTCTTC
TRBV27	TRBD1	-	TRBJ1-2	CASRQGANGYTF	TGTGCCAGCCGACAGGGGGCCAATGGCTACACCTTC
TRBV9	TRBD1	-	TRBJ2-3	CASSGLGQGASDTQYF	TGTGCCAGCAGCGGATTAGGACAGGGGGCTTCAGATACGCAGTATTTT
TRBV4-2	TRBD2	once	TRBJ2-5	CASSQESSGGLETQYF	TGTGCCAGCAGCCAAGAGTCTAGCGGAGGACTAGAGACCCAGTACTTC
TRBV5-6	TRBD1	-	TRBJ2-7	CASSWGQSYEQYF	TGTGCCAGCAGCTGGGGACAGAGCTACGAGCAGTACTTC
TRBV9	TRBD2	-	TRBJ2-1	CASSPRTSGTLYNEQFF	TGTGCCAGCAGCCCCAGGACTAGCGGGACCCTTTACAATGAGCAGTTCTTC
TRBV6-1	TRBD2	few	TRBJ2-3	CASSGTSGGADTQYF	TGTGCCAGCAGTGGGACTAGCGGGGGGGCAGATACGCAGTATTTT
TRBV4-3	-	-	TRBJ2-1	CASSQEGWNEQFF	TGCGCCAGCAGCCAGGAGGGTTGGAATGAGCAGTTCTTC
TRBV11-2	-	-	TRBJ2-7	CASSPGYEQYF	TGTGCCAGCAGCCCCGGTTACGAGCAGTACTTC
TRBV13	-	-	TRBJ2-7	CASSSPRAYEQYF	TGTGCCAGCAGCTCACCCAGGGCCTACGAGCAGTACTTC
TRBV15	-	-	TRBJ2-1	CATKGGQYNEQFF	TGTGCCACCAAAGGCGGGCAGTACAATGAGCAGTTCTTC
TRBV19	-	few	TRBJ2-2	CASRTDNTGELFF	TGTGCCAGCAGGACAGATAACACCGGGGAGCTGTTTTTT
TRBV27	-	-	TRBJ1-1	CASSLWGRMNTEAFF	TGTGCCAGCAGTTTATGGGGCAGAATGAACACTGAAGCTTTCTTT
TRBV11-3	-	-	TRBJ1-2	CASSLVIRSGPRGNYGYTF	TGTGCCAGCAGCTTAGTTATCAGGTCGGGTCCACGGGGAAACTATGGCTACACCTTC
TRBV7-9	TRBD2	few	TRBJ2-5	CASSFPTSGNETQYF	TGTGCCAGCAGCTTCCCTACTAGCGGGAACGAGACCCAGTACTTC
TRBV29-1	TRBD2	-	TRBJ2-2	CSTPGLGVGELFF	TGCAGCACTCCGGGACTAGGGGTCGGGGAGCTGTTTTTT
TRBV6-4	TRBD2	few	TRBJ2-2	CASSLEAGDTGELFF	TGTGCCAGCAGTCTCGAAGCGGGGGACACCGGGGAGCTGTTTTTT
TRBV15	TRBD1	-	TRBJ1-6	CATSRDLGRGSYNSPLHF	TGTGCCACCAGCAGAGATCTGGGCAGGGGGTCCTATAATTCACCCCTCCACTTT